This TCR beta chain was recorded in a study of shared clonotypes between healthy human individuals. V was pared by 2 bases and J by 0 bases, with 6 bases of the junction left unmatched. Per the germline V gene, CDR1 is SGHTA and CDR2 is FQGTGA. This CDR3 has 17 amino acids. The repertoire was sequenced with immunoSEQ multiplex PCR; TCRdb's copy has only in-frame clones and lacks some. The sample consists of millions of clones, 85% to 95% of them appearing once. General study points: Across subsets, estimated richness was generally greater for naive than for memory populations.

Turning to this clone: Antigen: not known.

Sequencing input: naive CD4+ T cells from PBMCs. Subset noted: CD45RA+ positively selected. The genes are TRBV7-3 and TRBJ2-1, with 8 bases matching TRBD2. The sequence was obtained from a man between 18 and 35 years old in good health. Some clones in this sample may be carry-over from other donors' samples. In DNA form, the CDR3 reads TGTGCCAGCAGCTTAGGTAGCGGGGTCCCCTCCTACAATGAGCAGTTCTTC. Translated, it gives CASSLGSGVPSYNEQFF.